The text below deals with one T cell receptor (beta chain). The CDR3 consists of 17 residues. Germline CDR1 reads DFQATT; CDR2 reads SNEGSKA (reference sequence). Unmatched junction bases numbered 13, after V lost 6 bases and J lost 0 bases. The data were obtained in a study of T cells in Graves' hyperthyroidism and ophthalmopathy. Graves' hyperthyroidism qualified as stable when ophthalmopathy did not progress within 18 months. TCR beta CDR3 regions were amplified from RNA transcripts. When the TCR CDR3 underwent first-round RT-PCR, the HTBI primer set was used. TCRdb re-called the multiplex PCR reads with MiXCR, one entry per CDR3 protein. The sample has 94,000 or so distinct CDR3 sequences, about 51% seen once; the top ten hold 27%.

The material sequenced was blood. The sequence was obtained from a woman in her thirties or forties with Graves' hyperthyroidism. This chain links TRBV20-1 with TRBJ1-5; 8 bases map to TRBD1. The CDR3 coding sequence is TGCAGTGCCCTAAGCAAGGGCGGGACAGGTAGCAATCAGCCCCAGCATTTT. Amino acid sequence: CSALSKGGTGSNQPQHF.